A single TCR beta chain is shown here with its context. Its antigen is as yet unknown. Since a much larger clone is just one base distant, this may be a read error. Amplification targeted TCR beta CDR3 regions from RNA transcripts. The HTBI primer set was used in a first-round RT-PCR of the TCR CDR3. Using its own MiXCR run on the multiplex PCR reads, TCRdb lists one record per CDR3 protein. The sample carries roughly 400,000 distinct CDR3 sequences, over 12% recorded once. The data stem from a study of T cells in Graves' hyperthyroidism and ophthalmopathy. Study-level results: The model foresaw ophthalmopathy a median roughly 6.6 months prior to onset.

The CDR3 totals 14 residues. The germline V gene has CDR1 SGHKS and CDR2 YYEKEE (reference sequence). The chain recombines TRBV5-5 with TRBJ2-7; no clear D. Sequencing was performed on blood. This TCR came from a man aged 50 or older with Graves' ophthalmopathy. The CDR3 protein is CASSPAFVTYEQHF. CDR3 coding DNA: TGTGCCAGCAGCCCAGCTTTCGTTACCTACGAGCAGCACTTC.